These 21 T cell receptor beta chains share one sample of origin, sequenced in a study of shared clonotypes between healthy human individuals. Profiling relied on immunoSEQ multiplex PCR, and the TCRdb table lists in-frame clones only, not all of them. The sample consists of 850,000 to 1,100,000 clones, roughly 80% of them appearing once. Sequenced material: memory CD4+ T cells from PBMCs. Sample subset: CD45RA-negative fraction. The receptors derive from a man aged 18 to 30 in good health. Some clones in this sample may be carry-over from other donors' samples.

The table lists this clone with a few counts. The chain uses TRBV30 and TRBJ1-6, with D tentatively TRBD1 (5 bases). The V end lost 2 bases, the J end lost 14 bases, and 13 bases lay between the germline ends. Germline V gives CDR1 GTSNPN, CDR2 SVGIG (reference sequence). The CDR3 contains 12 residues. CDR3 DNA: TGTGCCTGGAGTCAGAATGGGGGAACCCTCCACTTT. Its protein is CAWSQNGGTLHF.

Only one count was recorded for this clone. DNA for the CDR3: TGCGCCAGCAGCTTTACGGGTAATGAAAAACTGTTTTTT. This codes for CASSFTGNEKLFF. The chain employs TRBV5-1 and TRBJ1-4; D unclear. Germline CDR1 SGHRS, CDR2 YFSETQ. The V and J ends lost 2 bases and 4 bases respectively, with 6 bases between them. The CDR3 covers 13 residues.

This rearrangement joins TRBV9 to TRBJ2-1, with 8 bases fitting TRBD2. V lost 4 bases, J lost 3 bases, and 9 bases stayed unmatched. The germline CDR1 and CDR2 sequences are SGDLS and YYNGEE. CDR3 size: 16 residues. For the CDR3, the DNA is TGTGCCAGCAGCACCCGGGGGGGAACCGGCTACAATGAGCAGTTCTTC. Its translation: CASSTRGGTGYNEQFF.

In this sample, this clone turned up a few times. The V and J genes are TRBV5-1 and TRBJ2-7; 7 bases fit TRBD2. The germline V gene encodes CDR1 SGHRS and CDR2 YFSETQ. V gave up 0 bases and J gave up 5 bases; unmatched junction bases: 5. This CDR3 is 14 amino acids long. CDR3 coding DNA: TGCGCCAGCAGCTTGGCTCCGGCGGGGGACGAGCAGTACTTC. Translating gives CASSLAPAGDEQYF.

The V call is TRBV5-1, the J call TRBJ2-7; a weak D match, TRBD2 (6 bases). The germline V gene has CDR1 SGHRS and CDR2 YFSETQ. The V and J ends lost 0 bases and 4 bases respectively, with 17 bases between them. The CDR3 runs to 16 residues. The CDR3 loop reads CASSLAAFHGGYEQYF. DNA of the CDR3: TGCGCCAGCAGCTTGGCCGCGTTTCACGGGGGTTACGAGCAGTACTTC.

This chain links TRBV7-3 with TRBJ2-3; 10 nucleotides align to TRBD1. V lost 4 bases to trimming and J lost 4 bases; unmatched junction nucleotides: 11. Per germline, CDR1 SGHTA and CDR2 FQGTGA. The CDR3 consists of 17 residues. CDR3 protein: CASSSGTGDRGPDTQYF. Written as DNA, the CDR3 is TGTGCCAGCAGCTCCGGAACCGGGGACAGGGGTCCAGATACGCAGTATTTT.

The V and J genes are TRBV5-1 and TRBJ1-4, with D possibly TRBD1 on 6 matching bases. The CDR3 runs to 15 residues. V was shortened by 0 bases and J by 7 bases, with 13 bases between the two germline ends. Germline loops: CDR1 SGHRS, CDR2 YFSETQ. The DNA of the CDR3 is TGCGCCAGCAGCTTGGAAGGCAGGGGAGGTGAAAAACTGTTTTTT. This gives the protein CASSLEGRGGEKLFF.

This clone appeared once. The genes are TRBV7-2 and TRBJ2-7, with unresolved D. From germline, CDR1 is SGHTA and CDR2 FQGNSA. The CDR3 loop spans 13 amino acids. V was trimmed by 1 base and J by 7 bases, leaving 11 bases between them. The CDR3 nucleotides read TGTGCCAGCAGCTTAGATCCGGTCGGGGAGCAGTACTTC. It translates to CASSLDPVGEQYF.

The chain couples TRBV5-8 to TRBJ1-2, with 7 bases that match TRBD1. J gave up 6 bases and V 5 bases, and 4 bases lay outside the gene matches. The length of the CDR3 is 12 residues. The germline V gene has CDR1 SGHTS and CDR2 YDEGEE. The CDR3 DNA is TGTGCCAGCAGTCATGACAGGGATGGCTACACCTTC. This encodes CASSHDRDGYTF.

The V and J genes are TRBV2 and TRBJ2-3, with 11 bases matching TRBD2. CDR1 is SNHLY, CDR2 FYNNEI, per germline. This CDR3 contains 16 residues. The trim removed 1 base at V and 6 bases at J, leaving 6 bases unmatched. The DNA of the CDR3 is TGTGCCAGCAGTGAAGGTCTAGCGGGAGGTGAGGATACGCAGTATTTT. This sequence encodes CASSEGLAGGEDTQYF.

This clone was detected once. This sequence joins TRBV5-1 and TRBJ2-5; 8 bases line up with TRBD2. Looked up from germline, CDR1 is SGHRS and CDR2 is YFSETQ. V was clipped by 4 bases and J by 1 base; unmatched bases: 9. CDR3 length equals 16 residues. The CDR3 nucleotides read TGCGCCAGCAGCGACCCGGGTAGCGGGATCCAAGAGACCCAGTACTTC. It specifies CASSDPGSGIQETQYF.

The CDR3, as DNA: TGTGCCAGTAGTACCCGGACAGGGATAAACTCCTACGAGCAGTACTTC. The encoded protein is CASSTRTGINSYEQYF. The V and J genes are TRBV19 and TRBJ2-7, with 8 bases aligning to TRBD1. This CDR3 has 16 amino acids. CDR1 is LNHDA, CDR2 SQIVND, per germline (reference sequence). Germline trimming cut 4 bases from V and 0 bases from J; bases unmatched to any gene: 8.

The chain combines TRBV7-2 with TRBJ2-7; the match to TRBD2 covers 11 bases. Per the germline V gene, CDR1 is SGHTA and CDR2 is FQGNSA. This CDR3 is built from 15 residues. The J segment lost 4 bases and the V segment lost 8 bases, leaving 10 bases of the junction unmatched. The CDR3 reads CASGKTSGVQYEQYF. DNA for the CDR3: TGTGCCAGCGGGAAGACTAGCGGGGTCCAATACGAGCAGTACTTC. The full variable domain, rest sourced from reference TRBV7-2 and TRBJ2-7, is GAGVSQSPSNKVTEKGKDVELRCDPISGHTALYWYRQSLGQGLEFLIYFQGNSAPDKSGLPSDRFSAERTGGSVSTLTIQRTQQEDSAVYLCASGKTSGVQYEQYFGPGTRLTVT.

CDR3 sequence: CASSYYGGGTEAFF. CDR3 bases: TGTGCCAGCAGTTACTATGGAGGTGGCACTGAAGCTTTCTTT. The chain carries TRBV6-5 and TRBJ1-1; the D is unclear. The CDR3 contains 14 residues. Germline assignment: CDR1 MNHEY and CDR2 SVGAGI. The ends were cut back, 1 base at V and 4 bases at J, with 10 bases in the middle.

The rearrangement joins TRBV28 to TRBJ2-3; D not certain. Germline V gene sequence: CDR1 MDHEN, CDR2 SYDVKM. The CDR3 contains 15 residues. The V end was cut by 7 bases, the J end by 6 bases, with 20 bases between. This CDR3 reads CASTPDIRAVDTQYF. The CDR3 region has the DNA TGTGCCAGCACCCCGGATATTAGGGCCGTGGATACGCAGTATTTT.

This clone was seen only a few times. V gene TRBV15 combines with J gene TRBJ2-1, with TRBD2 identical over 8 bases. The CDR3 sequence is 16 residues long. J lost 4 bases, V lost 4 bases, and 9 bases had no gene match. Looked up from germline, CDR1 is LNHNV and CDR2 is YYDKDF (reference sequence). The CDR3 is CATSKTGTRAYNEQFF. DNA of the CDR3: TGTGCCACCAGCAAAACCGGGACTAGGGCATACAATGAGCAGTTCTTC.

Worth noting for this clone: The junction departs from the called germline gene at one end, perhaps through a read error. The J gene is TRBJ2-7, the V gene TRBV30, with 8 bases fitting TRBD1. Germline CDR1 GTSNPN, CDR2 SVGIG (reference sequence). The CDR3 loop spans 14 amino acids. The CDR3 sequence: CTWSGQGPTYEQYF. In DNA form, the CDR3 reads TGTACCTGGAGTGGACAGGGCCCTACCTACGAGCAGTACTTC.

CDR3 residues: CASSLNPGREAFF. Here the CDR3 DNA reads TGTGCCAGCAGTTTAAACCCGGGACGGGAAGCTTTCTTT. The chain combines TRBV28 with TRBJ1-1; perhaps TRBD1 as D (5 bases). The germline gives CDR1 MDHEN, CDR2 SYDVKM. The V gene lost 2 bases and the J gene lost 8 bases, with 12 bases spanning the gap. CDR3 length: 13 amino acids.

Here the CDR3 reads CASSVGVDQPQHF. The CDR3 DNA sequence: TGTGCCAGCAGTGTGGGGGTAGATCAGCCCCAGCATTTT. The chain is built from TRBV2 and TRBJ1-5; possibly TRBD1 for D (5 bases). Germline V gene lookup returns CDR1 SNHLY and CDR2 FYNNEI. Trimming stripped 4 bases from V and 5 bases from J, with 9 bases between. This CDR3 contains 13 residues.

The chain couples TRBV7-2 to TRBJ2-7, with 11 bases that match TRBD2. The CDR3 covers 15 residues. Looked up from germline, CDR1 is SGHTA and CDR2 is FQGNSA. Losses at the gene ends were 5 bases for V and 5 bases for J; bases not matched to a gene: 8. The CDR3 bases are TGTGCCAGCAGCCCTGTAGCGGGAGGGCCGCACGAGCAGTACTTC. This translates into CASSPVAGGPHEQYF.

V usage is TRBV5-4 and J usage is TRBJ2-4; tentative D call: TRBD2 (5 bases). The CDR3 spans 17 residues. Germline loops: CDR1 SGHNT, CDR2 YYREEE (reference sequence). Trimming pared 4 bases from V and 1 base from J, leaving 18 bases between. CDR3 sequence reads: CASSRTGMGDAKNIQYF. CDR3 sequence (DNA): TGTGCCAGCAGCAGAACCGGGATGGGAGATGCCAAAAACATTCAGTACTTC.